These T cell receptor beta chains were read from a single sample in a study of T cell responses to AZD1222 COVID-19 vaccine. Sequencing was performed with immunoSEQ multiplex PCR; in TCRdb, only in-frame clones are kept and a portion is missing. This table has 110,000 or so clones, approximately 91% appearing once. The sample in question was peripheral blood, obtained on day 0 of AZD1222 vaccination. These TCRs come from an adult in good health. Both conserved end residues are part of each CDR3. Each record gives: V gene, CDR3 protein.

v_gene: TRBV3-1/TRBV3-2
CDR3aa: CASSHEWDRGERGETQYF

v_gene: TRBV19
CDR3aa: CASSTIARGQTSNYGYTF

v_gene: TRBV5-4
CDR3aa: CASSLVTEGYEQYF

v_gene: TRBV7-9
CDR3aa: CASSPVRGVNTEAFF

v_gene: TRBV3-1/TRBV3-2
CDR3aa: CASSPQGSYGYTF

v_gene: TRBV19
CDR3aa: CASSIPPMGANVLTF

v_gene: TRBV5-1
CDR3aa: CASSGLQGGNTEAFF

v_gene: TRBV10-3
CDR3aa: CAIQSVPTEAFF

v_gene: TRBV19
CDR3aa: CASGDSHANYGYTF

v_gene: TRBV6-2/TRBV6-3
CDR3aa: CASTPPGRSPYEQYF

v_gene: TRBV20-1
CDR3aa: CSASQLVANTQYF

v_gene: TRBV10-1
CDR3aa: CASSGRDSDRYTF

v_gene: TRBV4-1
CDR3aa: CASSQDPSYSNQPQHF

v_gene: TRBV15
CDR3aa: CATSNGLRGAYNEQFF

v_gene: TRBV4-3
CDR3aa: CASSQAGEGYTF

v_gene: TRBV5-6
CDR3aa: CASSLILVGQLNGYTF

v_gene: TRBV30
CDR3aa: CAWTAPNYGYTF

v_gene: TRBV4-1
CDR3aa: CASSQARRGPDTQYF

v_gene: TRBV5-1
CDR3aa: CASSLGGKNEKLFF

v_gene: TRBV19
CDR3aa: CASSTGGSHQPQHF

v_gene: TRBV24-1
CDR3aa: CATSDLKGQNGYTF

v_gene: TRBV5-1
CDR3aa: CASSPAGGETQYF

v_gene: TRBV9
CDR3aa: CASSVEFAGTSVYNEQFF

v_gene: TRBV14
CDR3aa: CASSQGSPLHF

v_gene: TRBV6-5
CDR3aa: CASMVDIQGYYEQYF

v_gene: TRBV29-1
CDR3aa: CSVVVGQETQYF